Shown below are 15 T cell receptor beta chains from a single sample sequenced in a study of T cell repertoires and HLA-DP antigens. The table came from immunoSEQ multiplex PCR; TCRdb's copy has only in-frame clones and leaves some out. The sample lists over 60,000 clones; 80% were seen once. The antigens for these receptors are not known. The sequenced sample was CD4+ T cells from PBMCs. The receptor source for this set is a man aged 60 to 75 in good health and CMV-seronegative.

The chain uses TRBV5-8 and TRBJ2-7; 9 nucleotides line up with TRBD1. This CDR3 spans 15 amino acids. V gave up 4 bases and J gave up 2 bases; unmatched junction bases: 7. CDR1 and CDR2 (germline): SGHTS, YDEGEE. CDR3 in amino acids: CASSSRDRDAYEQYF. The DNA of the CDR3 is TGTGCCAGCAGCAGCCGGGACAGGGACGCCTACGAGCAGTACTTC.

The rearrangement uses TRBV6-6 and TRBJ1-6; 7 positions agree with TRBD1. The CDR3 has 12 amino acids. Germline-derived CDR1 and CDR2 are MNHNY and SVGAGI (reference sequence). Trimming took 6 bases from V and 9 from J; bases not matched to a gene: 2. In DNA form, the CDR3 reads TGTGCCAGCAGAGACAGGGTTTCACCCCTCCACTTT. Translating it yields CASRDRVSPLHF.

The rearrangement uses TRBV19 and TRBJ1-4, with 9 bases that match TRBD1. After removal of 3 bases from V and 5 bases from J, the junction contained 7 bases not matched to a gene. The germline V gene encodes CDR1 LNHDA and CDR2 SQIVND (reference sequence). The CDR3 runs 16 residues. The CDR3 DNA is TGTGCCAGTAGTATCTCCGGACAGGGGAAGAATGAAAAACTGTTTTTT. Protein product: CASSISGQGKNEKLFF.

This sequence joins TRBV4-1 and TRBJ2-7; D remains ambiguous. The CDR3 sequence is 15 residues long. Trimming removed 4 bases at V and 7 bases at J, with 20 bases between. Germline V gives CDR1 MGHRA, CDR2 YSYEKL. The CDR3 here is CASSPSISPELEQYF. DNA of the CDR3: TGCGCCAGCAGCCCATCAATCTCTCCGGAATTGGAGCAGTACTTC.

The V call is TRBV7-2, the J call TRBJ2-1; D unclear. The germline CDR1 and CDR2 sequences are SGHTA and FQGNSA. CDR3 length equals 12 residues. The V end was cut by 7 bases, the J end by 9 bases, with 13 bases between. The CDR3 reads CASTIRSGEQFF. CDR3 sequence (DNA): TGTGCCAGCACCATTCGGTCAGGTGAGCAGTTCTTC.

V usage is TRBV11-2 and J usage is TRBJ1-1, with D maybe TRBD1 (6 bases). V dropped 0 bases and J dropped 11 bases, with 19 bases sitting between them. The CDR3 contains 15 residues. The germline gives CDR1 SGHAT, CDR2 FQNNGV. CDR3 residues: CASSLEPSWGARAFF. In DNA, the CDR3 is TGTGCCAGCAGCTTAGAACCCTCATGGGGGGCCCGCGCTTTCTTT.

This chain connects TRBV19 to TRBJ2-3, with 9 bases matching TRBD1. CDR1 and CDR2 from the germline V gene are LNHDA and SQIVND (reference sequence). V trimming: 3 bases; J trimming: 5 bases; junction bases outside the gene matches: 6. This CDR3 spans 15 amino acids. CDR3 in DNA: TGTGCCAGTAGTATGAGACAGGGGGTGAGAGATACGCAGTATTTT. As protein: CASSMRQGVRDTQYF.

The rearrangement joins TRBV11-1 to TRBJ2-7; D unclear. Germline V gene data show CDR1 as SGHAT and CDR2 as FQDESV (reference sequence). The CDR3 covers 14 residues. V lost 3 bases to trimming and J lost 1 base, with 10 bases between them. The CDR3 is CASSFDRDSYEQYV. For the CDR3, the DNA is TGTGCCAGCAGCTTCGACCGTGATTCCTACGAGCAGTACGTC.

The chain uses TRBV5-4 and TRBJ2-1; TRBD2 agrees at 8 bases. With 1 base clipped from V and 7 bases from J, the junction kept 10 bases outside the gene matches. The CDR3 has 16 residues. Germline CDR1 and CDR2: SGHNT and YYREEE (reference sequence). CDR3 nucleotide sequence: TGTGCCAGCAGCTTGTTCGGCCTAGCGGGCGTTAATGAGCAGTTCTTC. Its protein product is CASSLFGLAGVNEQFF.

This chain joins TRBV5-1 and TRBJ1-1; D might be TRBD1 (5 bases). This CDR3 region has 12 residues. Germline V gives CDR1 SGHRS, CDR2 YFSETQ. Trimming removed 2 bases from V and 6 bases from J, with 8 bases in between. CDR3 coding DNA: TGCGCCAGCAGCTTTGGGGGTCCTGAAGCTTTCTTT. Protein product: CASSFGGPEAFF.

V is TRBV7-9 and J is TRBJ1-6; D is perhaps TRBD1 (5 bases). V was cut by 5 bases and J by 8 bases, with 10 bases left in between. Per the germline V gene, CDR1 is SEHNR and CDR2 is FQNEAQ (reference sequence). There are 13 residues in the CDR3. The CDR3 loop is CASSGMGDSPLHF. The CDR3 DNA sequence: TGTGCCAGCAGCGGGATGGGGGATTCACCCCTCCACTTT.

The CDR3, as DNA: TGTGCCAGCAGAAGACAGGGGCTAAATGAAAAACTGTTTTTT. Amino acids: CASRRQGLNEKLFF. The J gene is TRBJ1-4, the V gene TRBV6-5; 8 bases fit TRBD1. CDR3 length equals 14 residues. Germline V lookup: CDR1 MNHEY, CDR2 SVGAGI. V lost 6 bases and J lost 5; bases outside the gene matches: 5.

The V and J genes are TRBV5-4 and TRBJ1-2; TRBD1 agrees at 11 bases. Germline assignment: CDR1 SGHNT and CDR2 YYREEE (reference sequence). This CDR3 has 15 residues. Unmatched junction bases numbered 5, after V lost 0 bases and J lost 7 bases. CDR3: CASSLVGQGEAGYTF. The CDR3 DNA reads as TGTGCCAGCAGCTTGGTGGGACAGGGGGAGGCTGGCTACACCTTC.

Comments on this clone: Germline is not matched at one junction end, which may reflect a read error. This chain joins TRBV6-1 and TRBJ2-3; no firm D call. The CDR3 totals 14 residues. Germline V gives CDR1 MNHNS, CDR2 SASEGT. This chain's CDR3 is CAGSVLTSTDTQYF. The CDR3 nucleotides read TGTGCCGGCAGTGTCCTGACTAGCACAGATACGCAGTATTTT.

CDR3 region: CASSPTGDRTDTQYF. The CDR3 DNA sequence: TGTGCCAGCAGCCCCACAGGGGATCGCACAGATACGCAGTATTTT. This chain links TRBV7-3 with TRBJ2-3, with 7 bases that match TRBD1. There are 15 residues in the CDR3. The ends lost 5 bases at V and 1 base at J; junction bases unmatched: 6. Germline-derived CDR1 and CDR2 are SGHTA and FQGTGA.